The T cell receptor (beta chain) under discussion was sequenced for a study of long-term antiretroviral therapy in people with HIV. This clone was observed a few times. Survey-level immunoSEQ v3.0 assays were run. The table came from immunoSEQ multiplex PCR; TCRdb's copy has only in-frame clones and leaves some out. The data hold over 20,000 clones, with roughly 88% observed a single time. The CDR3 contains 15 residues. Trimming cost V 3 bases and J 7 bases; bases outside gene matches: 6. The germline V gene encodes CDR1 SNHLY and CDR2 FYNNEI. The clonotype comes from a man between 18 and 35 years old with HIV. J is TRBJ1-5 and V is TRBV2, with TRBD1 matching 10 bases. The specimen was unsorted PBMCs, collected 0.1 years before starting antiretroviral therapy. The DNA for the CDR3 is TGTGCCAGCAGTGATCGGGGACAGGGGTACCAGCCCCAGCATTTT. This translates into CASSDRGQGYQPQHF.